A selection of T cell receptor beta chains follows, all from one sample in a study of shared clonotypes between healthy human individuals. Measured with immunoSEQ multiplex PCR; TCRdb has only the in-frame clones, and not every one. The sample has roughly 1,600,000 clones; just under 99% are singletons. The sequencing input was naive CD4+ T cells sorted from blood. The receptor source for this set is a man younger than 45 in good health. CDR3s include the opening cysteine and the closing phenylalanine or tryptophan. Fields, in order: J gene, V gene, clone size, CDR3 length, D gene, CDR3 protein, CDR3 DNA. The D gene is left open where the match is weak. Clone size appears in some rows only: once, few, many, or a class for an expanded clone.

TRBJ2-5	TRBV9	-	15	-	CASTKTGAVQETQYF	TGTGCCAGCACCAAAACGGGGGCGGTACAAGAGACCCAGTACTTC
TRBJ2-1	TRBV15	-	14	-	CATSMGRVYNEQFF	TGTGCCACCAGCATGGGTCGGGTTTACAATGAGCAGTTCTTC
TRBJ1-5	TRBV6-1	-	15	-	CASKRGADSNQPQHF	TGTGCCAGCAAGAGGGGAGCTGATAGCAATCAGCCCCAGCATTTT
TRBJ2-5	TRBV6-5	-	13	TRBD1	CASSFDREETQYF	TGTGCCAGCAGCTTCGACAGGGAAGAGACCCAGTACTTC
TRBJ2-3	TRBV2	-	15	-	CASSEAEGSTDTQYF	TGTGCCAGCAGTGAAGCTGAGGGAAGTACAGATACGCAGTATTTT
TRBJ2-3	TRBV15	-	15	TRBD1	CATSRGQGETDTQYF	TGTGCCACCAGCAGAGGACAGGGGGAGACAGATACGCAGTATTTT
TRBJ2-7	TRBV5-4	-	14	TRBD2	CASSLGTSGRGQYF	TGTGCCAGCAGCTTGGGAACTAGCGGGAGAGGGCAGTACTTC
TRBJ1-4	TRBV5-5	-	13	-	CASREGNREKLFF	TGTGCCAGCCGCGAAGGGAATCGTGAAAAACTGTTTTTT
TRBJ2-5	TRBV10-1	-	14	-	CATSQSLAQETQYF	TGCGCCACGTCTCAGTCCCTGGCCCAAGAGACCCAGTACTTC
TRBJ2-1	TRBV7-4	-	14	-	CASSLAETYNEQFF	TGTGCCAGCAGCTTAGCGGAGACCTACAATGAGCAGTTCTTC
TRBJ2-1	TRBV9	-	14	-	CASSVGGQYNEQFF	TGTGCCAGCAGCGTAGGCGGACAGTACAATGAGCAGTTCTTC
TRBJ1-1	TRBV9	-	14	TRBD1	CASSVAGGYTEAFF	TGTGCCAGCAGCGTCGCAGGGGGGTACACTGAAGCTTTCTTT
TRBJ2-5	TRBV27	-	13	-	CASSLDARETQYF	TGTGCCAGCAGTTTAGACGCCCGTGAGACCCAGTACTTC
TRBJ1-2	TRBV28	-	15	-	CASSLVDLANYGYTF	TGTGCCAGCAGTTTAGTGGACTTAGCTAACTATGGCTACACCTTC
TRBJ1-5	TRBV5-5	-	15	TRBD1	CASRWGQSQGGLQHF	TGTGCCAGCAGATGGGGACAGTCCCAAGGGGGGCTCCAGCATTTT
TRBJ2-5	TRBV10-3	-	14	-	CAISEGQERETQYF	TGTGCCATCAGTGAGGGCCAAGAGAGGGAGACCCAGTACTTC
TRBJ1-2	TRBV7-2	-	13	-	CASSVDGNYGYTF	TGTGCCAGCAGCGTGGACGGTAACTATGGCTACACCTTC
TRBJ2-7	TRBV18	-	15	TRBD1	CASSPLSTGPDEQYF	TGTGCCAGCTCACCACTCTCGACAGGGCCCGACGAGCAGTACTTC
TRBJ2-7	TRBV20-1	-	11	-	CSASPRDQQYF	TGCAGTGCTAGTCCTCGCGACCAGCAGTACTTC
TRBJ1-2	TRBV2	once	17	TRBD1	CASSDQAWTGDPIGYTF	TGTGCCAGCAGTGATCAAGCGTGGACAGGGGATCCTATTGGCTACACCTTC
TRBJ1-1	TRBV4-1	-	17	-	CASSQDAGARMNTEAFF	TGCGCCAGCAGCCAAGATGCTGGGGCGCGGATGAACACTGAAGCTTTCTTT
TRBJ2-7	TRBV6-6	-	12	-	CASSRNTYEQYF	TGTGCCAGCAGTAGGAATACCTACGAGCAGTACTTC
TRBJ2-4	TRBV5-4	-	14	-	CASSSPDGPNIQYF	TGTGCCAGCAGCTCCCCGGATGGGCCGAACATTCAGTACTTC
TRBJ2-2	TRBV27	-	16	-	CASSSKDWFDAGELFF	TGTGCCAGCAGTTCTAAGGACTGGTTTGACGCCGGGGAGCTGTTTTTT
TRBJ2-5	TRBV10-3	-	14	-	CAISGRGNQETQYF	TGTGCCATCAGTGGAAGGGGAAATCAAGAGACCCAGTACTTC
TRBJ1-3	TRBV6-6	-	15	-	CASIRWGDSGNTIYF	TGTGCCAGCATAAGATGGGGCGACTCTGGAAACACCATATATTTT
TRBJ2-7	TRBV6-1	-	15	-	CANLVGTFRWYEQYF	TGTGCCAACCTAGTCGGGACGTTCCGGTGGTACGAGCAGTACTTC
TRBJ2-7	TRBV28	-	12	-	CASFRSEGEQYF	TGTGCCAGCTTCCGGTCCGAGGGGGAGCAGTACTTC
TRBJ1-2	TRBV6-6	-	15	-	CASSASGEINYGYTF	TGTGCCAGCAGTGCCTCCGGGGAAATTAACTATGGCTACACCTTC
TRBJ1-4	TRBV28	-	19	-	CASSSPPGRPDATNEKLFF	TGTGCCAGCAGTTCCCCACCGGGGCGGCCCGATGCAACTAATGAAAAACTGTTTTTT
TRBJ2-7	TRBV6-5	-	15	TRBD2	CASSRPTSGSGEQYF	TGTGCCAGCAGTCGCCCGACTAGCGGGAGCGGCGAGCAGTACTTC
TRBJ2-2	TRBV18	-	14	TRBD2	CASSPKGGSGELFF	TGTGCCAGCTCACCAAAAGGCGGGAGCGGGGAGCTGTTTTTT
TRBJ2-7	TRBV6-1	-	13	TRBD1	CASDWTGGYEQYF	TGTGCCAGCGACTGGACAGGGGGATACGAGCAGTACTTC
TRBJ2-1	TRBV2	-	13	-	CASSLEGGNEQFF	TGTGCCAGCAGCCTCGAAGGGGGCAATGAGCAGTTCTTC
TRBJ2-2	TRBV7-2	-	16	-	CASSPGGTRNTGELFF	TGTGCCAGCAGCCCCGGGGGGACACGAAACACCGGGGAGCTGTTTTTT
TRBJ1-1	TRBV19	-	13	-	CASTQDVDTEAFF	TGTGCCAGTACCCAGGATGTTGACACTGAAGCTTTCTTT
TRBJ2-2	TRBV9	-	15	TRBD1	CASSPWDRPLRELFF	TGTGCCAGCAGCCCTTGGGACAGGCCCCTCAGGGAGCTGTTTTTT
TRBJ2-7	TRBV5-1	-	17	TRBD1	CASSIRDRGSSSYEQYF	TGCGCCAGCAGCATCCGGGACAGGGGTTCGAGCTCCTACGAGCAGTACTTC
TRBJ2-7	TRBV18	-	16	-	CASSPPAPGPLHEQYF	TGTGCCAGCTCACCACCTGCTCCGGGACCGCTCCACGAGCAGTACTTC
TRBJ2-7	TRBV7-6	-	13	-	CASSLARNYEQYF	TGTGCCAGCAGCTTAGCGCGAAACTACGAGCAGTACTTC
TRBJ1-5	TRBV5-6	-	15	TRBD1	CASSPSSGGGQPQHF	TGTGCCAGCAGTCCCTCGTCAGGGGGCGGGCAGCCCCAGCATTTT